This T cell receptor (beta chain) emerged from a study of cytomegalovirus exposure and HLA in healthy donors. Study-wide points: Sequencing likely generated an artifact that appeared as a cluster of highly shared sequence variants. In vitro checks showed that a few CMV-associated chains really do target CMV antigens. In a later analysis, an Asian-associated ancestry cluster reportedly showed fewer N-insertions than the roughly 710-donor mean. Analysis was carried out at a later point, and it linked a missense DCLRE1C variant to TCR beta V- and J-gene trimming.

Amplification used 60 Vbeta primers and 13 Jbeta primers. Some clones are missing from TCRdb's copy, which holds only in-frame ones; the method was immunoSEQ multiplex PCR. The data contain about 160,000 clones, 75% to 90% of them singletons. To note about this clone: As yet, its antigen is unknown.

This clonotype was sampled from a man between 25 and 39 years old in good health and CMV-seronegative. The specimen was PBMCs.

The CDR3 region has the DNA TGTGCCAGCAGCGTAGCTGTGACAGGGAATGGCTACACCTTC. The encoded protein is CASSVAVTGNGYTF. The chain links TRBV9 to TRBJ1-2; 7 bases align to TRBD1. Germline V gene data show CDR1 as SGDLS and CDR2 as YYNGEE. With 0 bases clipped from V and 6 bases from J, the junction kept 5 bases outside the gene matches. The CDR3 covers 14 residues.